This passage covers 14 T cell receptor beta chains from one sample sequenced in a study of T cells after yellow fever vaccination. TCRdb processed the 5' RACE reads anew with MiXCR; each CDR3 protein has one entry. The sample contains approximately 32,000 distinct CDR3 sequences, around 7% of which appear only once. The starting material was PBMCs, either bulk or a sorted T-cell subset (CD4+, CD8+, memory, or dextramer-sorted; not recorded which), obtained on the day of the first yellow fever vaccination. All receptors come from a man between 18 and 35 years old who received the YFV17D yellow fever vaccine.

The rearrangement links TRBV7-2 to TRBJ2-5; the D call may be TRBD1 or TRBD2 (5 bases each). CDR3 length: 13 residues. Looked up from germline, CDR1 is SGHTA and CDR2 is FQGNSA. Trimming cost V 3 bases and J 6 bases, with 11 bases left between them. The CDR3 here is CASSLRGEKTQYF. For the CDR3, the DNA is TGTGCCAGCAGCTTGAGGGGCGAAAAGACCCAGTACTTC.

This clonotype was picked up many times. The rearrangement joins TRBV5-4 to TRBJ1-2; no clear D. V was cut by 1 base and J by 8 bases, with 15 bases left in between. The CDR3 consists of 14 residues. Germline V gene sequence: CDR1 SGHNT, CDR2 YYREEE (reference sequence). The CDR3 loop reads CASSLRSGQRGYTF. The CDR3 nucleotides are TGTGCCAGCAGCTTGAGGAGTGGGCAAAGGGGCTACACCTTC. The full variable domain, with the rest looked up from reference TRBV5-4 and TRBJ1-2, is ETGVTQSPTHLIKTRGQQVTLRCSSQSGHNTVSWYQQALGQGPQFIFQYYREEENGRGNFPPRFSGLQFPNYSSELNVNALELDDSALYLCASSLRSGQRGYTFGSGTRLTVV.

This clonotype was counted ten times or more. The chain uses TRBV29-1 and TRBJ1-2; D might be TRBD1 (6 bases). V was shortened by 1 base and J by 0 bases, with 15 bases between the two germline ends. Per the germline V gene, CDR1 is SQVTM and CDR2 is ANQGSEA. The CDR3 consists of 16 residues. The CDR3 nucleotides are TGCAGCGTTGAAGTGGCTTGGGAGGGGGCTAACTATGGCTACACCTTC. The encoded protein is CSVEVAWEGANYGYTF.

This clonotype was seen at least ten times. The chain uses TRBV2 and TRBJ2-1; the D gene is possibly TRBD1 (6 bases). V lost 5 bases, J lost 9 bases, and 11 bases lay in between. The CDR3 extends over 12 amino acids. The germline V gene encodes CDR1 SNHLY and CDR2 FYNNEI. The CDR3: CASSTTGIEQFF. The DNA for the CDR3 is TGTGCCAGCAGTACAACAGGGATTGAGCAGTTCTTC.

This clonotype has at least ten counts. The gene calls are TRBV18 and TRBJ1-2, with D unclear. Germline loops: CDR1 KGHSH, CDR2 LQKENI. The CDR3 sequence is 14 residues long. The V and J ends lost 3 bases and 1 base respectively, with 9 bases between them. CDR3 sequence (DNA): TGTGCCAGCTCACCTCGGGAGTTTAACTATGGCTACACCTTC. This encodes CASSPREFNYGYTF. The whole variable domain, remainder taken from reference TRBV18 and TRBJ1-2, is NAGVMQNPRHLVRRRGQEARLRCSPMKGHSHVYWYRQLPEEGLKFMVYLQKENIIDESGMPKERFSAEFPKEGPSILRIQQVVRGDSAAYFCASSPREFNYGYTFGSGTRLTVV.

V gene TRBV14 combines with J gene TRBJ2-6; D ambiguous. This CDR3 is built from 14 residues. V was trimmed by 4 bases and J by 0 bases, leaving 4 bases between them. Germline CDR1 SGHDN, CDR2 FVKESK. The CDR3, as DNA: TGTGCCAGCAGCCGCGGCTCTGGGGCCAACGTCCTGACTTTC. This gives the protein CASSRGSGANVLTF.

This clonotype was detected ten times or more. The chain recombines TRBV9 with TRBJ1-2, with TRBD1 as a possible D gene (5 bases). Germline assignment: CDR1 SGDLS and CDR2 YYNGEE. This CDR3 comprises 13 residues. Trimming took off 0 bases at V and 2 bases at J, with 5 bases between the two ends. The CDR3 sequence: CASSVDRNYGYTF. CDR3 in DNA: TGTGCCAGCAGCGTAGACAGGAACTATGGCTACACCTTC.

This clonotype was seen ten or more times. The chain uses TRBV18 and TRBJ2-1; D ambiguous. V shed 0 bases and J shed 6 bases, with 6 bases lying between them. Germline lookup yields CDR1 KGHSH and CDR2 LQKENI. This CDR3 is built from 13 residues. CDR3 amino acids: CASSPPPGNEQFF. CDR3 in DNA: TGTGCCAGCTCACCACCCCCGGGCAATGAGCAGTTCTTC.

This clonotype was seen repeatedly, ten times or more. The rearrangement uses TRBV7-3 and TRBJ2-2, with 14 bases aligning to TRBD2. CDR3 length: 17 residues. The ends lost 5 bases at V and 4 bases at J; junction bases unmatched: 6. The germline gives CDR1 SGHTA, CDR2 FQGTGA. In nucleotides, the CDR3 is TGTGCCAGCAGCAACGGACTAGCGGGGGGACTCACCGGGGAGCTGTTTTTT. As protein: CASSNGLAGGLTGELFF.

There are many counts of this clonotype. The chain has TRBV7-2 and TRBJ2-5; TRBD1 might be the D (5 bases). The V end lost 3 bases, the J end lost 1 base, and 9 bases lay between the germline ends. The germline V gene encodes CDR1 SGHTA and CDR2 FQGNSA. The CDR3 spans 14 residues. CDR3: CASSFQTGQETQYF. Here the CDR3 DNA reads TGTGCCAGCAGCTTCCAAACAGGCCAAGAGACCCAGTACTTC.

This clonotype was observed many times. V and J are TRBV2 and TRBJ2-3; D unclear. Per the germline V gene, CDR1 is SNHLY and CDR2 is FYNNEI. The length of the CDR3 is 13 residues. V dropped 3 bases and J dropped 0 bases, with 4 bases sitting between them. CDR3 sequence reads: CASSDDSTDTQYF. The CDR3 nucleotides are TGTGCCAGCAGTGACGACAGCACAGATACGCAGTATTTT.

This clonotype was found a few times. V gene TRBV6-1 combines with J gene TRBJ2-2, with TRBD1 matching 8 bases. J was trimmed by 4 bases and V by 4 bases; bases with no gene match: 2. CDR1 is MNHNS, CDR2 SASEGT, per germline. The CDR3 is 14 amino acids. CDR3 nucleotide sequence: TGTGCCAGCAGTGTGGACAGGGCCACCGGGGAGCTGTTTTTT. Translation gives CASSVDRATGELFF.

This clonotype showed up just a few times. The CDR3, as DNA: TGTGCCAGCAGCAGGCTGATCGCAACCGAAGCTTTCTTT. It translates to CASSRLIATEAFF. The V call is TRBV9, the J call TRBJ1-1; D gene ambiguous. The CDR3 consists of 13 residues. Per the germline V gene, CDR1 is SGDLS and CDR2 is YYNGEE. The V end lost 4 bases, the J end lost 8 bases, and 15 bases lay between the germline ends.

A few counts support this clonotype. V and J are TRBV5-1 and TRBJ1-3; D gene unclear. With 2 bases removed from V and 0 bases from J, the gap between germline ends came to 18 bases. Per germline, CDR1 SGHRS and CDR2 YFSETQ. The CDR3 is 18 amino acids. The chain's CDR3 is CASSFGQWAKSSGNTIYF. In nucleotides, the CDR3 is TGCGCCAGCAGCTTCGGGCAGTGGGCGAAAAGCTCTGGAAACACCATATATTTT.